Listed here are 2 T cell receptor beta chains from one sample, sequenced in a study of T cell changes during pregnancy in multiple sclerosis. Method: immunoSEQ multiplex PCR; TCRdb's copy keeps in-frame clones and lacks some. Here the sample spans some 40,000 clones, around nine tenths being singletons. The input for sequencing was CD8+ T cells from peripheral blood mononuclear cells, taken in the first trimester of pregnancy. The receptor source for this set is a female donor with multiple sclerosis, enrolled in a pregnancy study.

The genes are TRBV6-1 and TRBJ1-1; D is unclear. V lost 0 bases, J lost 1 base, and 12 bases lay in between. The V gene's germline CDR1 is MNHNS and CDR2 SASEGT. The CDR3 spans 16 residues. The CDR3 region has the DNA TGTGCCAGCAGTGAAGCGTGGCCCGGCGGGAACACTGAAGCTTTCTTT. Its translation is CASSEAWPGGNTEAFF.

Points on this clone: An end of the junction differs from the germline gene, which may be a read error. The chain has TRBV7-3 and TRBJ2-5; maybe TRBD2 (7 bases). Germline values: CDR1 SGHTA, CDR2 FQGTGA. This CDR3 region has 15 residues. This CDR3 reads CASSLGGGGQEPQYF. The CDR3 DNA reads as TGTGCCAGCAGCTTGGGGGGGGGCGGTCAAGAGCCCCAGTACTTC.